This T cell receptor (beta chain) was observed in a study of esophageal squamous cell carcinoma under preoperative chemotherapy (dated by TCRdb to between 2018 and 2020). General notes on the study: TCR repertoires were profiled in both peripheral blood T cells and tumor-infiltrating lymphocytes. In patients with esophageal squamous cell carcinoma, the study looked at what paclitaxel-nedaplatin chemotherapy did to T-cell receptor repertoires. A few patients with primary esophageal squamous cell carcinoma made up the cohort. Repertoires from samples obtained before paclitaxel-nedaplatin therapy were compared with repertoires from samples obtained after paclitaxel-nedaplatin therapy. The investigation overall reported the following: After chemotherapy, TCR diversity rose significantly in peripheral T cells, but this increase was not seen in tumor-infiltrating lymphocytes. Post-treatment tumor-infiltrating lymphocytes appeared partly derived from peripheral T cells migrating into the tumor, not solely from local clonal changes. Immediate and substantial changes in clonotype frequency were induced by paclitaxel-nedaplatin therapy, and contraction rather than amplification was more likely to be observed among abundant clones. A small cohort was used, with only a few patients with esophageal squamous cell carcinoma being analyzed.

The meaning of the sample's time point label: before preoperative PTX-NDP chemotherapy. Before surgery, patients were given paclitaxel-nedaplatin as preoperative chemotherapy. Library construction relied on PCR. This sample was sequenced with a HiSeq X Ten. High-throughput sequencing was used to characterize the TCR repertoires. The public reads were run again by TCRdb, first through fastp at Q25 and then through MiXCR, and only productive beta chains were kept. When rows share a CDR3 protein, they turn into one entry using the most common DNA and genes. For this sample the table gives tens of thousands of distinct CDR3 sequences, of which roughly 48% were detected only once. Over 9.5% of the sample lies in the top ten. The CDR3 sequence holds 17 residues, the cysteine and phenylalanine included. Just the 51-base CDR3 DNA is kept, in frame starting at base 1. Trimming takes 1 base off V and 2 bases off J; junction bases not matched to a gene: 6. The germline V gene specifies SGHVS as CDR1 and FNYEAQ as CDR2.

This clonotype was seen at least ten times. It has no known antigen specificity. Base qualities are not at hand, and no much larger clone is one base apart. The V and J genes are TRBV7-6 and TRBJ2-3; 10 central bases correspond to TRBD2. This specimen was taken from a patient given preoperative chemotherapy. The clonotype originates from a human donor with esophageal squamous cell carcinoma. The donor label of this sample is uncertain. The CDR3 is CASSLGLAGDTTDTQYF. The nucleotide sequence is TGTGCCAGCAGCTTAGGGCTAGCGGGAGATACCACAGATACGCAGTATTTT.